The 8 T cell receptor beta chains reported below all come from one sample, sequenced in a study of T cell responses to AZD1222 COVID-19 vaccine. Libraries were prepared by immunoSEQ multiplex PCR; TCRdb keeps only in-frame clonotypes and omits some of them. In the table there are approximately 120,000 clones, 75% to 90% of which are singletons. The specimen comprised peripheral blood, sampled 28 days after the second AZD1222 dose. Receptors were obtained from an adult who received the AZD1222 COVID-19 vaccine.

This sequence joins TRBV30 and TRBJ1-1; TRBD1 might be the D (5 bases). Trimming removed 0 bases from V and 0 bases from J, with 20 bases in between. Germline V gene sequence: CDR1 GTSNPN, CDR2 SVGIG (reference sequence). The CDR3 contains 18 residues. As DNA, the CDR3 is TGTGCCTGGAGTGTGCAACGGCAGGGTTTATTCATGAACACTGAAGCTTTCTTT. Residues: CAWSVQRQGLFMNTEAFF.

CDR3 region: CASSAVLGTGKDYTF. Here the CDR3 DNA reads TGTGCCAGCAGCGCGGTTCTTGGGACAGGGAAGGACTACACCTTC. The V call is TRBV9, the J call TRBJ1-2; TRBD1 matches at 9 bases. The CDR3 covers 15 residues. V was pared by 3 bases and J by 10 bases, with 13 bases of the junction left unmatched. The germline V gene encodes CDR1 SGDLS and CDR2 YYNGEE.

The chain uses TRBV5-5 and TRBJ2-7; 9 positions match TRBD1. Trimming took 4 bases from V and 5 from J; bases not matched to a gene: 10. The germline CDR1 and CDR2 sequences are SGHKS and YYEKEE (reference sequence). The CDR3 is 15 amino acids. CDR3 DNA sequence: TGTGCCAGCAGCCCGAGGGACAGGGTGGTGGACGAGCAGTACTTC. Its protein is CASSPRDRVVDEQYF. Variable domain in full (rest from reference TRBV5-5 and TRBJ2-7): DAGVTQSPTHLIKTRGQQVTLRCSPISGHKSVSWYQQVLGQGPQFIFQYYEKEERGRGNFPDRFSARQFPNYSSELNVNALLLGDSALYLCASSPRDRVVDEQYFGPGTRLTVT.

The chain uses TRBV9 and TRBJ1-2; 9 bases fit TRBD1. Trimming took 4 bases from V and 4 from J; bases not matched to a gene: 14. Germline loops: CDR1 SGDLS, CDR2 YYNGEE. The CDR3 loop spans 17 amino acids. CDR3 DNA: TGTGCCAGCAGCCCGAACCCTAGACAGGGGGTGGGCTATGGCTACACCTTC. This gives the protein CASSPNPRQGVGYGYTF.

The genes are TRBV25-1 and TRBJ2-3; 9 bases fit TRBD1. V trimming: 4 bases; J trimming: 0 bases; junction bases outside the gene matches: 5. CDR3 size: 16 residues. CDR1 and CDR2 (germline): MGHDK, SYGVNS. The CDR3: CASSGDRGMSTDTQYF. The CDR3 DNA reads as TGTGCCAGCAGTGGCGACAGGGGGATGAGCACAGATACGCAGTATTTT.

V and J are TRBV28 and TRBJ1-4; D is uncertain. V lost 5 bases to trimming and J lost 6 bases, with 13 bases between them. The CDR3 consists of 14 residues. Germline V CDR1 and CDR2: MDHEN, SYDVKM. As DNA, the CDR3 is TGTGCCAGCAGTAAGGGCTCTACACATGAAAAACTGTTTTTT. It codes for CASSKGSTHEKLFF. The full variable domain, completed using reference TRBV28 and TRBJ1-4, is DVKVTQSSRYLVKRTGEKVFLECVQDMDHENMFWYRQDPGLGLRLIYFSYDVKMKEKGDIPEGYSVSREKKERFSLILESASTNQTSMYLCASSKGSTHEKLFFGSGTQLSVL.

The CDR3 protein is CASSFGVGVNEAFF. As DNA, the CDR3 is TGTGCCAGCAGCTTTGGGGTGGGGGTAAATGAAGCTTTCTTT. The chain recombines TRBV7-2 with TRBJ1-1, with D perhaps TRBD1 (5 bases). V was pared by 3 bases and J by 7 bases, with 15 bases between. Germline assignment: CDR1 SGHTA and CDR2 FQGNSA. The CDR3 spans 14 residues.

The rearrangement links TRBV3-1 (or the pseudogene TRBV3-2) to TRBJ2-3; D is perhaps TRBD2 (6 bases). The germline V gene has CDR1 LGHDT and CDR2 YNNKEL (reference sequence). The CDR3 is 16 residues long. Deletions cut 1 base from V and 0 bases from J, with 11 bases between. This chain's CDR3 is CASSQGNRGSTDTQYF. DNA for the CDR3: TGTGCCAGCAGCCAAGGTAATCGGGGGAGCACAGATACGCAGTATTTT.